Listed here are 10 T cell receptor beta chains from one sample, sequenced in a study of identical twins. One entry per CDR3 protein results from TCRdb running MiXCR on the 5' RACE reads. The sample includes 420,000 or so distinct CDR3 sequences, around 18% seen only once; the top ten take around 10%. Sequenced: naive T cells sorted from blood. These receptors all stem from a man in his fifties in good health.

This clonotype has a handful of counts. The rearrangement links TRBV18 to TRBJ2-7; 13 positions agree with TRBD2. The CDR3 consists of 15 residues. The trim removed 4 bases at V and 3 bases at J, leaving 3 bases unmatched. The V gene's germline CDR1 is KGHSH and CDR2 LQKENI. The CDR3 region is CASSRGTSGVYEQYF. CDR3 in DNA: TGTGCCAGCTCACGCGGGACTAGCGGGGTCTACGAGCAGTACTTC.

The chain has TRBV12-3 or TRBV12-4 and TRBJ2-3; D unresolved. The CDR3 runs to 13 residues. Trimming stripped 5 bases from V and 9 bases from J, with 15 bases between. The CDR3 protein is CASSIGVPPTQYF. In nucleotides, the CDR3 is TGTGCCAGCAGTATTGGAGTCCCCCCAACGCAGTATTTT.

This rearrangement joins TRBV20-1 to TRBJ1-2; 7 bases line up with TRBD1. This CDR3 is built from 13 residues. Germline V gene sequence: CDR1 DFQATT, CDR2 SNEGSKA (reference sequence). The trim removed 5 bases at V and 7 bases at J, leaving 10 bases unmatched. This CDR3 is CSALGQVLGGYTF. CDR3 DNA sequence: TGCAGTGCTCTAGGACAGGTGCTTGGTGGCTACACCTTC.

The chain's CDR3 is CASSFGGTGVSEQFF. CDR3 sequence (DNA): TGTGCCAGCAGTTTTGGCGGGACAGGGGTGAGTGAGCAGTTCTTC. The rearrangement links TRBV12-3 or TRBV12-4 to TRBJ2-1; 10 nucleotides agree with TRBD1. The CDR3 extends over 15 amino acids. Germline trimming cut 3 bases from V and 9 bases from J; bases unmatched to any gene: 8.

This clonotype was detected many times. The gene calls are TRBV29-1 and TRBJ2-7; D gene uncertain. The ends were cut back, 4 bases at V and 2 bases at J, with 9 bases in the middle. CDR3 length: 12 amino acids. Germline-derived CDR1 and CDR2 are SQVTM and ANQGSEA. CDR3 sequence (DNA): TGCAGCGTTGGTCCCTCGCCCTACGAGCAGTACTTC. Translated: CSVGPSPYEQYF.

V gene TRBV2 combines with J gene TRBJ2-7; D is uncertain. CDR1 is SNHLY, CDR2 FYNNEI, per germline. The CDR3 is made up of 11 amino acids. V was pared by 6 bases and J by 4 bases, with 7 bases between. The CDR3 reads CASSKTYEQYF. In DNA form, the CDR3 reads TGTGCCAGCAGCAAGACGTACGAGCAGTACTTC.

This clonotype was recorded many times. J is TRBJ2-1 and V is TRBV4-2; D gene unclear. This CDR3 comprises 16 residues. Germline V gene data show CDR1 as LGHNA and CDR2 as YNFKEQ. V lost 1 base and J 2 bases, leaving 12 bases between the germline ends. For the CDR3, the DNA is TGTGCCAGCAGCCAAGGGTCAGGAAACACCTACAATGAGCAGTTCTTC. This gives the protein CASSQGSGNTYNEQFF.

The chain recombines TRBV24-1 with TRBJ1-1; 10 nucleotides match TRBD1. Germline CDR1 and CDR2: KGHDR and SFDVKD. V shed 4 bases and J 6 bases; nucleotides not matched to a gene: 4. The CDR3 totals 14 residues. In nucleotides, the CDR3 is TGTGCCACCAGTGACCACGGACAGGGGGCTGAAGCTTTCTTT. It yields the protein CATSDHGQGAEAFF.

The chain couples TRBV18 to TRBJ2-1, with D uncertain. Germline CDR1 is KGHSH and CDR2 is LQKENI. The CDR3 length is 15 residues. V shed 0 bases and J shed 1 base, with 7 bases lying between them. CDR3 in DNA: TGTGCCAGCTCACCACCGCTAGGGTCCTACAATGAGCAGTTCTTC. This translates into CASSPPLGSYNEQFF.

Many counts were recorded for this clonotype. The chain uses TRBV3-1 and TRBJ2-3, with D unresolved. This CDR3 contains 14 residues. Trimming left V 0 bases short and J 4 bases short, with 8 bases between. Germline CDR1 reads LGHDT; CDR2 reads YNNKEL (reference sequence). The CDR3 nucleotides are TGTGCCAGCAGCCAAGAGTGGTCCTCAGATACGCAGTATTTT. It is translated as CASSQEWSSDTQYF.